A single sample gave rise to the 14 T cell receptor beta chains below, sequenced in a study of identical twins. TCRdb re-derived calls from the 5' RACE reads in MiXCR, one entry per CDR3 protein. The sample shows under 350,000 distinct CDR3 sequences, over 8.5% of them seen only once. Another study also made use of these data, one on yellow fever vaccine responses in identical twins.

Sequenced input: CD8+ T cells sorted from blood. The receptors derive from a woman aged 18 to 35 in good health.

This clonotype showed up many times. The chain uses TRBV4-1 and TRBJ2-7; a weak D match, TRBD1 (5 bases). This CDR3 region has 13 residues. Germline V lookup: CDR1 MGHRA, CDR2 YSYEKL. With 0 bases removed from V and 3 bases from J, the gap between germline ends came to 6 bases. The chain's CDR3 is CASSQDQGYEQYF. CDR3 nucleotide sequence: TGCGCCAGCAGCCAAGATCAGGGCTACGAGCAGTACTTC.

Regarding this clonotype: A read error is possible here, since a much larger clone lies one base away. V and J are TRBV3-1 and TRBJ2-1, with TRBD1 matching 7 bases. Germline V gives CDR1 LGHDT, CDR2 YNNKEL (reference sequence). Germline trimming cut 2 bases from V and 7 bases from J; bases unmatched to any gene: 11. This CDR3 comprises 16 residues. For the CDR3, the DNA is TGTGCCAGCAGCCAAATAGGGGGCCTGGATAGGAATGAGCAGTTCTTC. Translating it yields CASSQIGGLDRNEQFF.

This clonotype was counted between two and nine times. The gene calls are TRBV4-3 and TRBJ1-2; 7 bases align to TRBD1. Germline V CDR1 and CDR2: LGHNA, YSLEER. This CDR3 region has 14 residues. The J segment lost 3 bases and the V segment lost 4 bases, leaving 5 bases of the junction unmatched. CDR3 residues: CASSPNRGYYGYTF. CDR3 DNA sequence: TGCGCCAGCAGCCCGAACAGGGGCTACTATGGCTACACCTTC.

This clonotype has a count of ten or more. V gene TRBV10-1 combines with J gene TRBJ2-7; TRBD2 agrees at 9 bases. J was trimmed by 5 bases and V by 1 base; bases with no gene match: 9. The CDR3 is 16 amino acids. CDR1 and CDR2 from the germline V gene are WNHNN and SYGVQD (reference sequence). The CDR3 bases are TGCGCCAGCAGTGAGTACCGAGCGGGAGGCCGCCACGAGCAGTACTTC. Amino acid sequence: CASSEYRAGGRHEQYF.

This clonotype has more than one count but fewer than ten. CDR3 DNA sequence: TGCAGTGCTAGAGGACTAGCGGGTCTCTACAATGAGCAGTTCTTC. Encoded protein: CSARGLAGLYNEQFF. The chain joins TRBV20-1 to TRBJ2-1, with 10 bases lining up with TRBD2. With V trimmed by 1 base and J by 3 bases, 3 bases remained unmatched. The CDR3 is 15 residues long. In germline, CDR1 is DFQATT, CDR2 SNEGSKA (reference sequence).

This clonotype was seen repeatedly, ten times or more. This chain links TRBV29-1 with TRBJ1-1; 7 nucleotides match TRBD1. CDR3 length: 16 amino acids. The germline gives CDR1 SQVTM, CDR2 ANQGSEA. V lost 4 bases to trimming and J lost 5 bases; unmatched junction nucleotides: 16. CDR3 amino acids: CSVVPWDRHEATEAFF. Written as DNA, the CDR3 is TGCAGCGTTGTTCCCTGGGACAGACACGAGGCGACTGAAGCTTTCTTT.

At least ten counts were recorded for this clonotype. The chain joins TRBV4-1 to TRBJ2-1; the match to TRBD2 covers 8 bases. CDR1 and CDR2 (germline): MGHRA, YSYEKL. The J segment lost 0 bases and the V segment lost 5 bases, leaving 3 bases of the junction unmatched. This CDR3 is 15 amino acids long. The CDR3 region is CASSVSGISYNEQFF. The DNA for the CDR3 is TGCGCCAGCAGCGTTAGCGGGATCTCCTACAATGAGCAGTTCTTC.

This clonotype was counted a few times. The rearrangement joins TRBV12-3 or TRBV12-4 to TRBJ2-7; D unresolved. The germline V and J ends were trimmed by 2 bases and 4 bases, with 12 bases remaining between them. This CDR3 has 14 amino acids. The CDR3 bases are TGTGCCAGCAGTTTAAGTTCGGATTGGTACGAGCAGTACTTC. It codes for CASSLSSDWYEQYF.

V usage is TRBV27 and J usage is TRBJ2-3, with 9 positions matching TRBD2. V shed 4 bases, J shed 0 bases, and the junction held 8 bases outside the gene matches. This CDR3 is built from 17 residues. Germline CDR1 is MNHEY and CDR2 is SMNVEV (reference sequence). CDR3 sequence reads: CASSSQTSGPSTDTQYF. The CDR3 region has the DNA TGTGCCAGCAGTTCGCAAACTAGCGGGCCGAGCACAGATACGCAGTATTTT.

This clonotype was recorded at least ten times. The chain recombines TRBV4-3 with TRBJ2-7; D not certain. CDR3 length equals 15 residues. V lost 0 bases to trimming and J lost 3 bases, with 12 bases between them. Germline V CDR1 and CDR2: LGHNA, YSLEER. In nucleotides, the CDR3 is TGCGCCAGCAGCCAAGATCGTTCGGATCACTACGAGCAGTACTTC. Its translation is CASSQDRSDHYEQYF.

The genes are TRBV27 and TRBJ2-7; D is undetermined. Per the germline V gene, CDR1 is MNHEY and CDR2 is SMNVEV (reference sequence). Trimming took 5 bases from V and 2 from J, leaving 13 bases between them. CDR3 length equals 14 residues. As DNA, the CDR3 is TGTGCCAGCAGTCCCCGGGTCATGACCTACGAGCAGTACTTC. This codes for CASSPRVMTYEQYF.

The sample holds many counts of this clonotype. The chain carries TRBV4-1 and TRBJ2-3; 11 bases map to TRBD2. The V gene's germline CDR1 is MGHRA and CDR2 YSYEKL. The CDR3 spans 19 residues. V was clipped by 4 bases and J by 0 bases; unmatched bases: 12. The CDR3 bases are TGCGCCAGCAGCCTCACTAGCGGGAGTCTATCATCGAGCACAGATACGCAGTATTTT. Translating it yields CASSLTSGSLSSSTDTQYF.

This chain joins TRBV4-1 and TRBJ2-1; 9 bases match TRBD2. Trimming cost V 0 bases and J 7 bases; bases outside gene matches: 7. The CDR3 spans 16 residues. In germline, CDR1 is MGHRA, CDR2 YSYEKL. CDR3 amino acids: CASSQDPGLARNEQFF. CDR3 nucleotides: TGCGCCAGCAGCCAAGATCCTGGACTAGCGCGGAATGAGCAGTTCTTC.

V gene TRBV20-1 combines with J gene TRBJ2-7, with TRBD2 matching over 11 bases. The CDR3 spans 14 residues. Looked up from germline, CDR1 is DFQATT and CDR2 is SNEGSKA (reference sequence). J lost 0 bases, V lost 7 bases, and 5 bases had no gene match. CDR3 sequence: CSGGTSGISYEQYF. The DNA for the CDR3 is TGCAGTGGGGGGACTAGCGGAATCTCCTACGAGCAGTACTTC.